The 15 T cell receptor beta chains given below trace back to one sample, sequenced in a study of T cells in Graves' hyperthyroidism and ophthalmopathy. Regions amplified from RNA transcripts were the TCR beta CDR3 regions. HTBI primers were used for first-round RT-PCR of the TCR CDR3. TCRdb reprocessed the multiplex PCR reads via MiXCR and lists one record per CDR3 protein. The sample gives around 620,000 distinct CDR3 sequences, 13% to 15% of which show up once; roughly 6.9% is in the top ten. Sequenced input: blood. These receptor sequences come from a woman in her late teens or twenties with Graves' ophthalmopathy.

In this sample, this clonotype turned up many times. The V gene is TRBV28, the J gene TRBJ1-2; D is undetermined. CDR1 and CDR2 from the germline V gene are MDHEN and SYDVKM. This CDR3 comprises 12 residues. V lost 7 bases to trimming and J lost 2 bases, with 8 bases between them. The CDR3 reads CASIAQNYGYTF. The CDR3 bases are TGTGCCAGCATTGCCCAGAACTATGGCTACACCTTC.

This chain uses TRBV3-1 with TRBJ1-1; possible D gene TRBD1, 5 bases. V was shortened by 3 bases and J by 0 bases, with 23 bases between the two germline ends. Germline V gene sequence: CDR1 LGHDT, CDR2 YNNKEL (reference sequence). The CDR3 spans 19 residues. The chain's CDR3 is CASSHYFLGVSALNTEAFF. CDR3 bases: TGTGCCAGCAGCCATTATTTCCTGGGGGTTTCTGCCCTGAACACTGAAGCTTTCTTT.

This clonotype has at least ten counts. This sequence joins TRBV5-8 and TRBJ2-5; D gene ambiguous. CDR3 size: 13 residues. CDR1 is SGHTS and CDR2 is YDEGEE in the germline V gene. V lost 2 bases to trimming and J lost 4 bases, with 9 bases between them. The CDR3 here is CASSFNTGETQYF. The CDR3 nucleotides read TGTGCCAGCAGCTTTAACACGGGAGAGACCCAGTACTTC. Variable domain in full (rest from reference TRBV5-8 and TRBJ2-5): EAGVTQSPTHLIKTRGQQATLRCSPISGHTSVYWYQQALGLGLQFLLWYDEGEERNRGNFPPRFSGRQFPNYSSELNVNALELEDSALYLCASSFNTGETQYFGPGTRLLVL.

This clonotype showed up just once. The rearrangement links TRBV27 to TRBJ2-7; no definite D call. The CDR3 covers 13 residues. V lost 6 bases and J 6 bases, leaving 15 bases between the germline ends. Germline CDR1 reads MNHEY; CDR2 reads SMNVEV (reference sequence). CDR3 sequence: CASSSSPAREQYF. For the CDR3, the DNA is TGTGCCAGCAGCTCCTCGCCTGCCCGCGAGCAGTACTTC.

This clonotype was seen a handful of times. It may be a read error: a sequence one base away is much more abundant. The DNA is omitted, as the CDR3 cannot be located on it reliably, and the CDR3 follows TCRdb's listing. The chain's CDR3 is CASSEFAGGADTQCF. This rearrangement joins TRBV6-1 to TRBJ2-3; the table gives TRBD2 as D, unverified against the DNA. The germline V gene has CDR1 MNHNS and CDR2 SASEGT. Including both end residues, the CDR3 is 15 amino acids long.

This chain uses TRBV19 with TRBJ2-1, with D perhaps matching TRBD2 (6 bases). The CDR3 runs 13 residues. Germline-derived CDR1 and CDR2 are LNHDA and SQIVND (reference sequence). The ends were cut back, 5 bases at V and 7 bases at J, with 12 bases in the middle. CDR3 amino acids: CASSHKRGNEQFF. The CDR3 coding sequence is TGTGCCAGTAGTCATAAACGGGGGAATGAGCAGTTCTTC.

Note on this clonotype: At one boundary the junction diverges from the germline segment, which might be a read error. The rearrangement uses TRBV10-3 and TRBJ1-2, with TRBD1 identical over 8 bases. This CDR3 comprises 15 residues. Germline CDR1 is ENHRY and CDR2 is SYGVKD. The CDR3 here is CAISESDGQGYGYTF. The CDR3, as DNA: TGCGCCATCAGTGAGTCGGACGGACAGGGTTATGGCTACACCTTC.

This clonotype was recorded at least ten times. The chain couples TRBV30 to TRBJ2-2; maybe TRBD2 (6 bases). Germline V gives CDR1 GTSNPN, CDR2 SVGIG (reference sequence). The V and J ends lost 4 bases and 3 bases respectively, with 12 bases between them. This CDR3 has 14 amino acids. The CDR3 is CAWTSVSYTGELFF. Written as DNA, the CDR3 is TGTGCCTGGACTAGCGTATCGTACACCGGGGAGCTGTTTTTT.

There are many counts of this clonotype. J is TRBJ1-1 and V is TRBV19; weak D call: TRBD1 (5 bases). The CDR3 is 14 residues long. The V end was cut by 5 bases, the J end by 3 bases, with 13 bases between. Germline V gene sequence: CDR1 LNHDA, CDR2 SQIVND (reference sequence). DNA for the CDR3: TGTGCCAGTAGTCCCGCCGGAGGGGACACTGAAGCTTTCTTT. Translating gives CASSPAGGDTEAFF.

The sample holds many counts of this clonotype. V usage is TRBV27 and J usage is TRBJ2-3, with TRBD2 as a possible D gene (6 bases). This CDR3 comprises 14 residues. The V gene lost 7 bases and the J gene lost 6 bases, with 17 bases spanning the gap. The germline CDR1 and CDR2 sequences are MNHEY and SMNVEV (reference sequence). CDR3 loop: CASTPGEAADTQYF. Written as DNA, the CDR3 is TGTGCCAGCACCCCGGGGGAAGCGGCGGATACGCAGTATTTT.

This clonotype has ten or more counts. The gene calls are TRBV7-3 and TRBJ1-4; the D gene is possibly TRBD1 (6 bases). Germline CDR1 is SGHTA and CDR2 is FQGTGA. CDR3 size: 15 residues. Trimming cost V 5 bases and J 4 bases, with 14 bases left between them. CDR3 sequence reads: CASSAGGGLNEKLFF. The CDR3 DNA reads TGTGCCAGCAGCGCCGGGGGGGGCCTTAATGAAAAACTGTTTTTT.

The table lists this clonotype with many counts. This chain links TRBV7-3 with TRBJ2-1; TRBD1 agrees at 11 bases. V shed 8 bases, J shed 3 bases, and the junction held 0 bases outside the gene matches. This CDR3 has 13 residues. Germline V gene sequence: CDR1 SGHTA, CDR2 FQGTGA. The CDR3: CASGTGGYNEQFF. The CDR3 DNA sequence: TGTGCCAGCGGGACAGGGGGCTACAATGAGCAGTTCTTC. The full variable domain, completed using reference TRBV7-3 and TRBJ2-1, is GAGVSQTPSNKVTEKGKYVELRCDPISGHTALYWYRQSLGQGPEFLIYFQGTGAADDSGLPNDRFFAVRPEGSVSTLKIQRTERGDSAVYLCASGTGGYNEQFFGPGTRLTVL.

This chain links TRBV12-3 or TRBV12-4 with TRBJ2-1; 14 positions agree with TRBD2. This CDR3 comprises 16 residues. Unmatched junction bases numbered 8, after V lost 3 bases and J lost 10 bases. The CDR3 DNA follows: TGTGCCAGCAGTTTCCCGGGACTAGCGGGAGTGGACGAGCAGTTCTTC. Its protein is CASSFPGLAGVDEQFF.

The chain couples TRBV7-6 to TRBJ2-6; D not resolved. CDR1 and CDR2 (germline): SGHVS, FNYEAQ. Between the trimmed V and J ends, which lost 0 bases and 2 bases, there was a span of 5 bases. The length of the CDR3 is 15 residues. This chain's CDR3 is CASSLAIPGANVLTF. CDR3 DNA sequence: TGTGCCAGCAGCTTAGCAATACCTGGGGCCAACGTCCTGACTTTC.

This clonotype was observed a handful of times. The V call is TRBV28, the J call TRBJ1-2, with D tentatively TRBD1 (5 bases). Trimming shortened V by 3 bases and J by 5 bases, and 13 bases separated the two germline ends. The germline CDR1 and CDR2 sequences are MDHEN and SYDVKM. The CDR3 loop spans 14 amino acids. The CDR3 protein is CASSLGRRSYGYTF. CDR3 sequence (DNA): TGTGCCAGCAGTTTGGGACGGCGTAGTTATGGCTACACCTTC.